This entry features one T cell receptor (beta chain) sequence. Trimming took 5 bases from V and 2 from J; bases not matched to a gene: 9. Germline V gene data show CDR1 as SQVTM and CDR2 as ANQGSEA. The CDR3 extends over 14 amino acids. The data were taken from a study of T-cell reconstitution after alpha-beta-depleted transplantation in children. Unique molecular identifiers were used to barcode this TCRbeta library. TCRdb itself ran the PCR reads through MiXCR, one entry per CDR3 protein. Counted here are roughly 610,000 distinct CDR3 sequences, under 12% occurring once; the ten biggest clones make up less than 5%.

The starting material was PBMCs from the stem cell graft donor, obtained from the stem cell graft. V gene TRBV29-1 combines with J gene TRBJ2-7; 7 positions agree with TRBD2. The clonotype was recovered from a human donor who donated a stem cell graft to a child with acute myeloid leukemia. The CDR3 loop reads CSVSSGDGTYEQYF. Here the CDR3 DNA reads TGCAGCGTTTCAAGCGGGGACGGTACCTACGAGCAGTACTTC.